Each of the 26 T cell receptor beta chains below was sequenced from the same sample in a study of cytomegalovirus exposure and HLA in healthy donors. The PCR ran on 60 Vbeta and 13 Jbeta primers. Sequencing was performed with immunoSEQ multiplex PCR; in TCRdb, only in-frame clones are kept and a portion is missing. The specimen's table records about 88,000 clones. Sequenced input: PBMCs. These receptors came from a girl under 18 in good health and CMV-seropositive.

This chain links TRBV27 with TRBJ2-1; D possibly corresponds to TRBD2 (5 bases). The CDR3 contains 15 residues. Germline assignment: CDR1 MNHEY and CDR2 SMNVEV (reference sequence). Trimming stripped 1 base from V and 7 bases from J, with 14 bases between. Here the CDR3 reads CASSLLVGSGNEQFF. CDR3 nucleotides: TGTGCCAGCAGTTTATTGGTAGGGTCGGGAAATGAGCAGTTCTTC.

This sequence joins TRBV19 and TRBJ2-1, with 8 bases aligning to TRBD2. The CDR3 length is 18 residues. CDR1 is LNHDA and CDR2 is SQIVND in the germline V gene (reference sequence). The V segment lost 3 bases and the J segment 5 bases; nucleotides outside the gene matches: 15. The CDR3 DNA is TGTGCCAGTAGTATTAAAGCAGGCGGCGGGGGGTCCGACAATGAGCAGTTCTTC. It codes for CASSIKAGGGGSDNEQFF.

The chain carries TRBV5-6 and TRBJ2-7; D is unresolved. The CDR3 contains 12 residues. Deletions cut 4 bases from V and 2 bases from J, with 7 bases between. Germline lookup yields CDR1 SGHDT and CDR2 YYEEEE. The CDR3 reads CASSQSAYEQYF. The CDR3 DNA reads as TGTGCCAGCAGCCAAAGCGCCTACGAGCAGTACTTC.

CDR3: CASSSSRDSSETQYF. The CDR3 coding sequence is TGTGCCAGCAGTTCCTCTAGAGATTCTTCGGAGACCCAGTACTTC. The chain couples TRBV27 to TRBJ2-5; no reliable D call. Trimming stripped 4 bases from V and 5 bases from J, with 17 bases between. Germline assignment: CDR1 MNHEY and CDR2 SMNVEV (reference sequence). The CDR3 runs 15 residues.

The chain recombines TRBV27 with TRBJ2-7, with 11 nucleotides matching TRBD2. After removal of 4 bases from V and 4 bases from J, the junction contained 9 bases not matched to a gene. There are 16 residues in the CDR3. From germline, CDR1 is MNHEY and CDR2 SMNVEV (reference sequence). The CDR3 DNA follows: TGTGCCAGCAGTTCGGCAATTGGACTAGCGGGTTACGAGCAGTACTTC. Translation gives CASSSAIGLAGYEQYF.

The chain carries TRBV9 and TRBJ2-1; TRBD1 agrees at 10 bases. The CDR3 sequence is 16 residues long. With 4 bases clipped from V and 7 bases from J, the junction kept 11 bases outside the gene matches. The V gene's germline CDR1 is SGDLS and CDR2 YYNGEE. This CDR3 reads CASSHPLDRGRNEQFF. For the CDR3, the DNA is TGTGCCAGCAGCCACCCCCTCGACAGGGGGCGGAATGAGCAGTTCTTC.

The chain carries TRBV6-6 and TRBJ1-5; D remains unclear. The germline V gene has CDR1 MNHNY and CDR2 SVGAGI (reference sequence). There are 12 residues in the CDR3. Trimming took off 6 bases at V and 3 bases at J, with 6 bases between the two ends. DNA of the CDR3: TGTGCCAGCAGGCGAGACAATCAGCCCCAGCATTTT. It is translated as CASRRDNQPQHF.

The V call is TRBV19, the J call TRBJ1-3; D is uncertain. The CDR3 is made up of 11 amino acids. Trimming removed 9 bases from V and 0 bases from J, with 3 bases in between. CDR1 and CDR2 (germline): LNHDA, SQIVND (reference sequence). CDR3 amino acids: CASSSGNTIYF. The DNA of the CDR3 is TGTGCCAGCAGCTCTGGAAACACCATATATTTT.

The V gene is TRBV11-2, the J gene TRBJ2-7; a possible D gene is TRBD2 (6 bases). The V gene lost 2 bases and the J gene lost 2 bases, with 16 bases spanning the gap. CDR3 length: 16 residues. CDR1 is SGHAT and CDR2 is FQNNGV in the germline V gene. CDR3 residues: CASSLWPPGRPYEQYV. The CDR3 nucleotides are TGTGCCAGCAGCTTATGGCCCCCTGGGAGGCCCTACGAGCAGTACGTC.

Turning to this clone: Other nucleotide sequences from this sample produce the same CDR3. This rearrangement joins TRBV5-1 to TRBJ1-1; D is ambiguous. CDR3 length: 13 amino acids. Trimming left V 7 bases short and J 3 bases short, with 13 bases between. CDR1 is SGHRS, CDR2 YFSETQ, per germline. The CDR3 loop reads CASRVLEDTEAFF. Here the CDR3 DNA reads TGCGCCAGCCGCGTCCTGGAGGACACTGAAGCTTTCTTT. Looking up the rest from reference TRBV5-1 and TRBJ1-1 gives the full variable domain: KAGVTQTPRYLIKTRGQQVTLSCSPISGHRSVSWYQQTPGQGLQFLFEYFSETQRNKGNFPGRFSGRQFSNSRSEMNVSTLELGDSALYLCASRVLEDTEAFFGQGTRLTVV.

This chain joins TRBV7-9 and TRBJ1-1, with D unresolved. This CDR3 has 12 amino acids. V lost 4 bases, J lost 6 bases, and 9 bases lay in between. The germline CDR1 and CDR2 sequences are SEHNR and FQNEAQ (reference sequence). The CDR3 DNA sequence: TGTGCCAGCAGCTGGGAGGGTGCTGAAGCTTTCTTT. It codes for CASSWEGAEAFF.

The chain links TRBV5-1 to TRBJ2-7; D is perhaps TRBD2 (6 bases). CDR3 length: 14 residues. Germline V lookup: CDR1 SGHRS, CDR2 YFSETQ. V dropped 2 bases and J dropped 2 bases, with 11 bases sitting between them. CDR3 residues: CASSLIGGTYEQYV. DNA of the CDR3: TGCGCCAGCAGCTTAATCGGGGGAACCTACGAGCAGTACGTC.

The V call is TRBV4-3, the J call TRBJ2-7; unclear D gene. Looked up from germline, CDR1 is LGHNA and CDR2 is YSLEER. V dropped 3 bases and J dropped 1 base, with 16 bases sitting between them. The CDR3 has 16 residues. As DNA, the CDR3 is TGCGCCAGCAGCCAGAACCATTTGGCAGGTTCCTACGAGCAGTACGTC. Translated, it gives CASSQNHLAGSYEQYV.

CDR3 in DNA: TGTGCCAGCAGTAGGGACAGGGGGCTATCTAACTATGGCTACACCTTC. Its translation is CASSRDRGLSNYGYTF. The V gene is TRBV27, the J gene TRBJ1-2; 12 bases map to TRBD1. The CDR3 totals 16 residues. Losses at the gene ends were 5 bases for V and 0 bases for J; bases not matched to a gene: 4. The germline gives CDR1 MNHEY, CDR2 SMNVEV (reference sequence).

The chain's CDR3 is CAIRLDSSSYEQYF. CDR3 coding DNA: TGTGCCATCAGACTCGACAGTAGCTCCTACGAGCAGTACTTC. The chain combines TRBV10-3 with TRBJ2-7; TRBD1 is a possible D gene (5 bases). Germline values: CDR1 ENHRY, CDR2 SYGVKD. This CDR3 contains 14 residues. V was clipped by 6 bases and J by 0 bases, with 12 bases between them.

V usage is TRBV29-1 and J usage is TRBJ2-3; 11 bases fit TRBD2. CDR3 length: 16 amino acids. V trimming: 6 bases; J trimming: 1 base; junction bases outside the gene matches: 9. CDR1 and CDR2 (germline): SQVTM, ANQGSEA. CDR3 sequence: CSVPTKLAGGTDTQYF. CDR3 nucleotide sequence: TGCAGCGTCCCCACCAAACTAGCGGGGGGCACAGATACGCAGTATTTT.

The chain employs TRBV5-1 and TRBJ1-3; 7 bases are a match to TRBD1. Germline V gives CDR1 SGHRS, CDR2 YFSETQ. The CDR3 spans 18 residues. After removal of 0 bases from V and 3 bases from J, the junction contained 12 bases not matched to a gene. The CDR3 nucleotides are TGCGCCAGCAGCTTGGACTTTTTAGGCAGGGGGAATGGAAACACCATATATTTT. Protein product: CASSLDFLGRGNGNTIYF.

This sequence joins TRBV18 and TRBJ1-6; TRBD1 is a possible D gene (6 bases). The germline CDR1 and CDR2 sequences are KGHSH and LQKENI. Trimming pared 3 bases from V and 9 bases from J, leaving 15 bases between. The CDR3 has 15 amino acids. This CDR3 reads CASSPGTQDLSPLHF. The DNA for the CDR3 is TGTGCCAGCTCACCTGGGACACAAGATCTTTCACCCCTCCACTTT.

The chain employs TRBV11-3 and TRBJ2-1, with 7 nucleotides matching TRBD2. J was trimmed by 6 bases and V by 6 bases; bases with no gene match: 5. The germline gives CDR1 SGHNT, CDR2 YENEEA. The CDR3 has 13 amino acids. CDR3 region: CASRPASGNEQFF. DNA of the CDR3: TGTGCCAGCAGACCCGCTAGCGGCAATGAGCAGTTCTTC.

The chain carries TRBV27 and TRBJ2-1, with 10 bases that match TRBD2. Germline lookup yields CDR1 MNHEY and CDR2 SMNVEV (reference sequence). Trimming cost V 0 bases and J 2 bases; bases outside gene matches: 1. The CDR3 extends over 16 amino acids. The CDR3 sequence: CASSLSGLAAYNEQFF. The CDR3 nucleotides read TGTGCCAGCAGTTTATCCGGACTAGCGGCCTACAATGAGCAGTTCTTC.

The gene calls are TRBV25-1 and TRBJ1-4; D is possibly TRBD1 (5 bases). Germline-derived CDR1 and CDR2 are MGHDK and SYGVNS. The CDR3 has 14 residues. V lost 6 bases, J lost 2 bases, and 10 bases lay in between. The CDR3 bases are TGTGCCAGCAGGGCGGGGGTTACTAATGAAAAACTGTTTTTT. It translates to CASRAGVTNEKLFF. Full variable domain (rest looked up from reference TRBV25-1 and TRBJ1-4): EADIYQTPRYLVIGTGKKITLECSQTMGHDKMYWYQQDPGMELHLIHYSYGVNSTEKGDLSSESTVSRIRTEHFPLTLESARPSHTSQYLCASRAGVTNEKLFFGSGTQLSVL.

The chain is built from TRBV9 and TRBJ2-1; 10 bases are a match to TRBD2. CDR1 and CDR2 (germline): SGDLS, YYNGEE. With 4 bases clipped from V and 4 bases from J, the junction kept 5 bases outside the gene matches. This CDR3 contains 15 residues. The CDR3 sequence: CASSLTSGEYNEQFF. In nucleotides, the CDR3 is TGTGCCAGCAGCCTTACTAGCGGGGAATACAATGAGCAGTTCTTC.

The genes are TRBV12-5 and TRBJ2-7, with 9 bases aligning to TRBD1. Germline assignment: CDR1 LGHNT and CDR2 FRNRAP. Trimming at V came to 6 bases and at J to 2 bases, leaving 8 bases not matched to a gene. The length of the CDR3 is 15 residues. The CDR3 coding sequence is TGTGCTAGTGGGGGTGGGACAGGGCCGCCCTACGAGCAGTACTTC. This codes for CASGGGTGPPYEQYF. The full variable domain, in which reference TRBV12-5 and TRBJ2-7 provide the parts outside the CDR3, is DARVTQTPRHKVTEMGQEVTMRCQPILGHNTVFWYRQTMMQGLELLAYFRNRAPLDDSGMPKDRFSAEMPDATLATLKIQPSEPRDSAVYFCASGGGTGPPYEQYFGPGTRLTVT.

This chain joins TRBV4-1 and TRBJ2-1; D gene ambiguous. The CDR3 runs to 13 residues. From germline, CDR1 is MGHRA and CDR2 YSYEKL. V was pared by 0 bases and J by 7 bases, with 7 bases between. CDR3 loop: CASSQDSENEQFF. DNA of the CDR3: TGCGCCAGCAGCCAAGATTCGGAGAATGAGCAGTTCTTC.

DNA of the CDR3: TGTGCCAGCAGCTTGGACAGGGCCTATGGCTACACCTTC. The encoded protein is CASSLDRAYGYTF. The rearrangement uses TRBV6-5 and TRBJ1-2; 8 bases agree with TRBD1. The germline gives CDR1 MNHEY, CDR2 SVGAGI. CDR3 length equals 13 residues. V lost 6 bases, J lost 4 bases, and 4 bases stayed unmatched.

The chain carries TRBV25-1 and TRBJ1-2; D remains ambiguous. V was cut by 5 bases and J by 3 bases, with 4 bases left in between. This CDR3 has 11 residues. Germline lookup yields CDR1 MGHDK and CDR2 SYGVNS. The CDR3 spells CASSTYYGYTF. CDR3 coding DNA: TGTGCCAGCAGTACATACTATGGCTACACCTTC.